This TCR beta chain was observed in a study of blood T cell repertoires in COVID-19. The overall study: The cDNA or gDNA used as material had been derived from T cells, B-cell-depleted T cells, or PBMCs.

Looked up from germline, CDR1 is MNHEY and CDR2 is SVGAGI. The V end lost 2 bases, the J end lost 7 bases, and 15 bases lay between the germline ends. This CDR3 is built from 16 residues. In the authors' workflow: Estimated nucleated cell counts came from reference gene primer amplification. The repertoire was sequenced with immunoSEQ multiplex PCR; TCRdb's copy has only in-frame clones and lacks some. V, J and clone size reflect that table, while D and trimming were determined from the DNA. The sample has some 80,000 clones, 70% to 90% seen once. The Seattle patients, enrolled during active infection, were followed longitudinally.

The specimen sequenced was peripheral blood. This TCR was sampled from a man aged 45-65 years with COVID-19, enrolled during active disease. The chain is built from TRBV6-5 and TRBJ1-6, with D maybe TRBD1 (5 bases). The CDR3 loop is CASSYDGGAINSPLHF. The CDR3 nucleotides read TGTGCCAGCAGTTACGATGGAGGGGCCATAAATTCACCCCTCCACTTT.